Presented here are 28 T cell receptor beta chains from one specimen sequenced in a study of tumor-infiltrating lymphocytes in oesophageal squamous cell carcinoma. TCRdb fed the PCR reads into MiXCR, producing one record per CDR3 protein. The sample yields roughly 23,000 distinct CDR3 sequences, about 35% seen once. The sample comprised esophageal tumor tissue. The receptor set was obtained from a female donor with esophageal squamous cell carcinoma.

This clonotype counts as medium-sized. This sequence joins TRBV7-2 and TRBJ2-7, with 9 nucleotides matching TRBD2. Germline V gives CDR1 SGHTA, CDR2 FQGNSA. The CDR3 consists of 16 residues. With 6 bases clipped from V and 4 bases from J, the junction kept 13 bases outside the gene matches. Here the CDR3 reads CASRGFGTSLNYEQYF. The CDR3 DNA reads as TGTGCCAGCAGGGGATTCGGGACTAGCCTCAATTACGAGCAGTACTTC.

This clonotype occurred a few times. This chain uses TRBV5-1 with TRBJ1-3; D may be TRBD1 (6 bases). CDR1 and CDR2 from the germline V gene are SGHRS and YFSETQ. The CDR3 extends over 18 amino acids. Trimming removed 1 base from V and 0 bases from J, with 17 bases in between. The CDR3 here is CASSLTVGQTDSGNTIYF. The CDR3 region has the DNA TGCGCCAGCAGCTTGACCGTCGGACAGACGGACTCTGGAAACACCATATATTTT.

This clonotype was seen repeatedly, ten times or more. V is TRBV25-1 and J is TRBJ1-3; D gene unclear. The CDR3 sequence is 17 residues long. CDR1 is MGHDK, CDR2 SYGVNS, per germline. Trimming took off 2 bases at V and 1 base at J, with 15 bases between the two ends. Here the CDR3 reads CASSEVKGRISGNTIYF. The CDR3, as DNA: TGTGCCAGCAGTGAAGTGAAGGGCCGAATTTCTGGAAACACCATATATTTT.

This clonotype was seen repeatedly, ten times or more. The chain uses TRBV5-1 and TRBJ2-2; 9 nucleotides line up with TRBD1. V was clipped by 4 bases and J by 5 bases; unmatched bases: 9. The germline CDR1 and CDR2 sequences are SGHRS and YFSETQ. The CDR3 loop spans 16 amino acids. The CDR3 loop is CASSLIQGAGTGELFF. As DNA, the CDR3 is TGCGCCAGCAGCCTAATACAGGGGGCAGGAACCGGGGAGCTGTTTTTT. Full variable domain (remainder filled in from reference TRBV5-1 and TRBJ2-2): KAGVTQTPRYLIKTRGQQVTLSCSPISGHRSVSWYQQTPGQGLQFLFEYFSETQRNKGNFPGRFSGRQFSNSRSEMNVSTLELGDSALYLCASSLIQGAGTGELFFGEGSRLTVL.

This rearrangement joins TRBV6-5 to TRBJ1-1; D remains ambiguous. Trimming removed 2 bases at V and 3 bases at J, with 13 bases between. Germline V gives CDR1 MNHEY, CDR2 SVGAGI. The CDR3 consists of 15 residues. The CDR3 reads CASSYGIRPDTEAFF. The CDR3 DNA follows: TGTGCCAGCAGTTACGGGATACGGCCGGACACTGAAGCTTTCTTT.

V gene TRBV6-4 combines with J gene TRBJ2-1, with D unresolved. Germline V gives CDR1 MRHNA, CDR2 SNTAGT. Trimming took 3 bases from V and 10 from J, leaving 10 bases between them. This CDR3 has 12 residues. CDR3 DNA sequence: TGTGCCAGCAGTGATAAGGGTAGGGAGCAGTTCTTC. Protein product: CASSDKGREQFF.

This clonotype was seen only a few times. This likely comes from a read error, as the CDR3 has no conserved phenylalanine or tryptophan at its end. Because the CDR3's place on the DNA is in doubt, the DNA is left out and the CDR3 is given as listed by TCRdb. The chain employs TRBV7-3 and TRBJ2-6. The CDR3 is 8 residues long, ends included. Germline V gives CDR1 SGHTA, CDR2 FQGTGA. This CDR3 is CASSSTTS.

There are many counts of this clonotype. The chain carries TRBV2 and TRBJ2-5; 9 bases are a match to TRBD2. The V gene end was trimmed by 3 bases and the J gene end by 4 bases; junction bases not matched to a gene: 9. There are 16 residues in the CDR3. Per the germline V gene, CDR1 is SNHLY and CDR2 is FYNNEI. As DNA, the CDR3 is TGTGCCAGCAGTGACGGGACTAGCAACTTTGCAGAGACCCAGTACTTC. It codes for CASSDGTSNFAETQYF.

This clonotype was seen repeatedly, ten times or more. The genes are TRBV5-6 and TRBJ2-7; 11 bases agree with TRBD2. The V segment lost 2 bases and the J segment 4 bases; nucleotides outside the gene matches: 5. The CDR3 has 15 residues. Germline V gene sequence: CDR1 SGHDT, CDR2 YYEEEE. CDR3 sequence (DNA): TGTGCCAGCAGCTTCGTACTAGCGGGAGCGTACGAGCAGTACTTC. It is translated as CASSFVLAGAYEQYF.

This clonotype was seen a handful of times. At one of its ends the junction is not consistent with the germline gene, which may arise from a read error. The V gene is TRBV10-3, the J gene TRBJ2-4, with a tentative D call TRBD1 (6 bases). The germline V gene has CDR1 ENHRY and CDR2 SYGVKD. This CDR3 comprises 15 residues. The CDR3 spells CAISESAGVSGTLHF. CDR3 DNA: TGTGCCATCAGTGAGTCGGCAGGGGTCTCGGGGACCCTCCACTTC.

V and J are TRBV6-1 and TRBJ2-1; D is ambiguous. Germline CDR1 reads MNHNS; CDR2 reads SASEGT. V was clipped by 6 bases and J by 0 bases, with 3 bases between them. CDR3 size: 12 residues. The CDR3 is CASRSSYNEQFF. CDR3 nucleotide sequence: TGTGCCAGCAGAAGCTCCTACAATGAGCAGTTCTTC.

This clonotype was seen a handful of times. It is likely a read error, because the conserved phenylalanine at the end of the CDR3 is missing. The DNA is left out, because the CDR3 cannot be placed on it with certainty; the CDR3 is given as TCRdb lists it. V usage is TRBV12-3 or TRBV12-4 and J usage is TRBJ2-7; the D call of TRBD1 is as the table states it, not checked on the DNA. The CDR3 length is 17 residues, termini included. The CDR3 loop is CASTIEGTANYGYTFGS.

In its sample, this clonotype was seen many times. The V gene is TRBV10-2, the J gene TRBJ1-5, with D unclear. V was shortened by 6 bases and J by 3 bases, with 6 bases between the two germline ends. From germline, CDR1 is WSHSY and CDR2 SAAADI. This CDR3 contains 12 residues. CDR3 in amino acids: CASSLDNQPQHF. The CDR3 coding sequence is TGCGCCAGCAGCCTGGACAATCAGCCCCAGCATTTT.

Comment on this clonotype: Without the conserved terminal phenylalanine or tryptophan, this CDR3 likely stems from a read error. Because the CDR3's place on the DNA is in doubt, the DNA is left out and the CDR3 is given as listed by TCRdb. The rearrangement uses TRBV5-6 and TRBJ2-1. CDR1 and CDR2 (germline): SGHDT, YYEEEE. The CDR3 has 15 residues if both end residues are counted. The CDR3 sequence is CASSLDQEYGYTFGS.

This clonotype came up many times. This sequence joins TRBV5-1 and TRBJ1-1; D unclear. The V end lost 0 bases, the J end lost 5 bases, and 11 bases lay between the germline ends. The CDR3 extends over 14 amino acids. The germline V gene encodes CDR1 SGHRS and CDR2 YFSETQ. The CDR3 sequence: CASSLASRRTEAFF. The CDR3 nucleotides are TGCGCCAGCAGCTTGGCCTCCCGAAGGACTGAAGCTTTCTTT.

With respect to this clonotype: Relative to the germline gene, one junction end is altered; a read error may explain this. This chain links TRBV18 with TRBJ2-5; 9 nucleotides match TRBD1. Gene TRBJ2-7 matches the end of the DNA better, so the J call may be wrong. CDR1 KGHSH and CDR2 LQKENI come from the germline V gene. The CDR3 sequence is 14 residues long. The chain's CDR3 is CASSPGTGSFEQYF. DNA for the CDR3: TGTGCCAGCTCACCAGGGACAGGGTCCTTCGAGCAGTACTTC.

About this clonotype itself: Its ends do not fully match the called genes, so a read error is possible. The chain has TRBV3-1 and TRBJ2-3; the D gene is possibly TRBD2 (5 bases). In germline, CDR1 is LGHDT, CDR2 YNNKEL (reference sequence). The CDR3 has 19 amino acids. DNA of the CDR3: TGTGCCAGCAGCCTAAGAGGACCGGGAACGAGCTCCTATAATTCACCCCTCCACTTC. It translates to CASSLRGPGTSSYNSPLHF.

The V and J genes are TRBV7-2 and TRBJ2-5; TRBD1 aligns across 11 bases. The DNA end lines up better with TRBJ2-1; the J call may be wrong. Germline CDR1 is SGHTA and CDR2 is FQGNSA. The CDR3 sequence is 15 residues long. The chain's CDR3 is CASRPGTGGGNEQFF. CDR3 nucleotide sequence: TGTGCCAGCAGACCCGGGACAGGGGGGGGAAATGAGCAGTTCTTC.

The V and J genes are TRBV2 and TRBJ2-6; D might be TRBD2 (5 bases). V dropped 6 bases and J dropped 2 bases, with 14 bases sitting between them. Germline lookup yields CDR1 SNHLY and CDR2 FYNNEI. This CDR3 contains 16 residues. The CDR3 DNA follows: TGTGCCAGCAGCCCTCCTGGAGGAGCTGGGGCCAACGTCCTGACTTTC. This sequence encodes CASSPPGGAGANVLTF.

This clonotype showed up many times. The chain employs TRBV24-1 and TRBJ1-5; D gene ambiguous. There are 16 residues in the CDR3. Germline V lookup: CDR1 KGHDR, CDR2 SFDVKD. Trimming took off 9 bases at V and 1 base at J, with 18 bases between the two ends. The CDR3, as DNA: TGTGCCACCGACCCGCCGAGGGAAATGAGCAATCAGCCCCAGCATTTT. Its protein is CATDPPREMSNQPQHF.

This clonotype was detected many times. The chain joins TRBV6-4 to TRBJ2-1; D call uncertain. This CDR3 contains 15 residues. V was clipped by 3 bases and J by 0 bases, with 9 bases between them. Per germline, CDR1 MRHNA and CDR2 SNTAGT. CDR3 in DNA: TGTGCCAGCAGTGATGGCGGCAGCTCCTACAATGAGCAGTTCTTC. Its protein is CASSDGGSSYNEQFF.

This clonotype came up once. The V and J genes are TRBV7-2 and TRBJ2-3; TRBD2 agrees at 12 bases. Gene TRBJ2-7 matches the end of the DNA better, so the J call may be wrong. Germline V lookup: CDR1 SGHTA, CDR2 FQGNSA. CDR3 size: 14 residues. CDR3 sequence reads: CASSLSLAGGEQYF. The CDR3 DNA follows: TGTGCCAGCAGCTTATCACTAGCGGGAGGTGAGCAGTACTTC.

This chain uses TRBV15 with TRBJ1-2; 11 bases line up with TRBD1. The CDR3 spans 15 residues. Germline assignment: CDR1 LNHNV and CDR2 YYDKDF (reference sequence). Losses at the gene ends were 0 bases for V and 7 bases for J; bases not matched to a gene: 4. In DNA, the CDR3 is TGTGCCACCAGCAGAGATACCGGGACAGGGGGTGGCTACACCTTC. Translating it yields CATSRDTGTGGGYTF.

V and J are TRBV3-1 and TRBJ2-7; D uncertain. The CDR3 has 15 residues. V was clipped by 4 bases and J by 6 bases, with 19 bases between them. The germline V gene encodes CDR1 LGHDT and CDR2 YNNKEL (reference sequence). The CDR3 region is CASSPQTYSLTEQYF. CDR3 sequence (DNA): TGTGCCAGCAGCCCGCAGACTTACTCCCTTACCGAGCAGTACTTC.

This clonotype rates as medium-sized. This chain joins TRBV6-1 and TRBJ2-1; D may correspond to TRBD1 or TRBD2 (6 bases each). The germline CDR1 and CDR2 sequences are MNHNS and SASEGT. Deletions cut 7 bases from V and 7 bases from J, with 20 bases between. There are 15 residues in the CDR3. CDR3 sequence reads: CASKGGHLEPNEQFF. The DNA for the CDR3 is TGTGCCAGCAAGGGGGGCCATCTGGAGCCAAATGAGCAGTTCTTC.

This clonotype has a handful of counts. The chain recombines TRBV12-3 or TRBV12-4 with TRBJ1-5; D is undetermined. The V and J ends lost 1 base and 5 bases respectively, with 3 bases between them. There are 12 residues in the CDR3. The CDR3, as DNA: TGTGCCAGCAGTTTAGGGGATCAGCCCCAGCATTTT. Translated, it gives CASSLGDQPQHF.

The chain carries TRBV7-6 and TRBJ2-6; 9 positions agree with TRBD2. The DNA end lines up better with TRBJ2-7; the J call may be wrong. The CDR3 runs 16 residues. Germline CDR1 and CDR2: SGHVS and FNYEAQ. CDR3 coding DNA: TGTGCCAGCAGCCTACCTCCAGCGGGAGGTGGGTACGAGCAGTACTTC. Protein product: CASSLPPAGGGYEQYF.

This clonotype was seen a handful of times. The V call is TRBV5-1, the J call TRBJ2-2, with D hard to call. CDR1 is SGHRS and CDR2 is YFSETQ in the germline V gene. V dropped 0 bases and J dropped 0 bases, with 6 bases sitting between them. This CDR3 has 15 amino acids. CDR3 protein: CASSLESANTGELFF. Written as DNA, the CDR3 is TGCGCCAGCAGCTTGGAGTCCGCGAACACCGGGGAGCTGTTTTTT.